One sample yielded the 6 T cell receptor beta chains listed below, sequenced in a study of blood T cell repertoires in COVID-19. Data came from immunoSEQ multiplex PCR; TCRdb stores just in-frame clones and leaves some out. The table has 130,000 to 150,000 clones, almost 90% seen once. Sequencing input: peripheral blood. The receptors were sampled from a man aged 45-65 years with active or convalescent COVID-19.

The chain couples TRBV10-3 to TRBJ2-3, with 9 bases that match TRBD1. V lost 4 bases, J lost 5 bases, and 7 bases stayed unmatched. Germline values: CDR1 ENHRY, CDR2 SYGVKD. The CDR3 totals 15 residues. The DNA for the CDR3 is TGTGCCATCAGTGGTAGACAGGGGGTGGGAGATACGCAGTATTTT. Residues: CAISGRQGVGDTQYF.

V gene TRBV5-1 combines with J gene TRBJ2-5, with 11 positions matching TRBD2. The V gene's germline CDR1 is SGHRS and CDR2 YFSETQ. Unmatched junction bases numbered 3, after V lost 4 bases and J lost 4 bases. The CDR3 is 14 amino acids. The CDR3 region is CASSMTSGIETQYF. The DNA of the CDR3 is TGCGCCAGCAGCATGACTAGCGGGATAGAGACCCAGTACTTC.

J is TRBJ1-2 and V is TRBV5-4, with TRBD1 identical over 10 bases. V trimming: 5 bases; J trimming: 5 bases; junction bases outside the gene matches: 9. The CDR3 consists of 15 residues. Germline CDR1 is SGHNT and CDR2 is YYREEE (reference sequence). CDR3 in amino acids: CASRSTGGFRYGYTF. The DNA of the CDR3 is TGTGCCAGCAGGTCGACAGGGGGCTTTCGTTATGGCTACACCTTC.

This sequence joins TRBV7-3 and TRBJ2-2, with D maybe TRBD1 (6 bases). This CDR3 contains 14 residues. Germline assignment: CDR1 SGHTA and CDR2 FQGTGA. The V end lost 2 bases, the J end lost 5 bases, and 9 bases lay between the germline ends. CDR3 residues: CASSLSGVTGELFF. The CDR3 DNA is TGTGCCAGCAGCTTATCAGGGGTGACCGGGGAGCTGTTTTTT.

V usage is TRBV7-3 and J usage is TRBJ2-3, with D tentatively TRBD2 (6 bases). V gave up 2 bases and J gave up 5 bases, with 8 bases separating them. The CDR3 spans 13 residues. Germline CDR1 and CDR2: SGHTA and FQGTGA. CDR3 in amino acids: CASSLPGVDTQYF. The CDR3 DNA sequence: TGTGCCAGCAGCTTACCGGGAGTAGATACGCAGTATTTT.

This clone was detected only once. V and J are TRBV20-1 and TRBJ1-2; possible D gene TRBD1, 6 bases. The germline V gene encodes CDR1 DFQATT and CDR2 SNEGSKA (reference sequence). V lost 5 bases to trimming and J lost 7 bases, with 11 bases between them. This CDR3 is built from 11 residues. For the CDR3, the DNA is TGCAGTGCTCGTAACAGGGCTGGCTACACCTTC. As protein: CSARNRAGYTF.